The 27 T cell receptor beta chains below were found in one sample sequenced in a study of blood T cell repertoires in COVID-19. The repertoire was sequenced with immunoSEQ multiplex PCR; TCRdb's copy has only in-frame clones and lacks some. Of 150,000 to 200,000 clones listed, roughly nine tenths are singletons. Sample: peripheral blood. These receptors were collected from a man aged 18 to 30 who had recovered from COVID-19.

CDR3 coding DNA: TGTGCCAGCAGCCCGACTAGGGGTGTATCCTACGAGCAGTACTTC. It yields the protein CASSPTRGVSYEQYF. The rearrangement links TRBV7-9 to TRBJ2-7, with D possibly being TRBD2 (6 bases). Trimming left V 5 bases short and J 1 base short, with 15 bases between. Germline V gene sequence: CDR1 SEHNR, CDR2 FQNEAQ (reference sequence). The CDR3 loop spans 15 amino acids.

The chain uses TRBV29-1 and TRBJ2-3; D is undetermined. The CDR3 extends over 12 amino acids. Per germline, CDR1 SQVTM and CDR2 ANQGSEA. Trimming took 3 bases from V and 2 from J, leaving 6 bases between them. The CDR3 is CSVDWATDTQYF. In DNA form, the CDR3 reads TGCAGCGTTGACTGGGCCACAGATACGCAGTATTTT.

The rearrangement links TRBV23-1 to TRBJ2-1; unclear D gene. TRBV23-1 is annotated as an ORF whose role is uncertain. Trimming shortened V by 0 bases and J by 4 bases, and 13 bases separated the two germline ends. This CDR3 has 16 residues. The CDR3 DNA reads as TGCGCCAGCAGTCAATCTGTGGCAGACTTGTACAATGAGCAGTTCTTC. It is translated as CASSQSVADLYNEQFF.

The V gene is TRBV4-3, the J gene TRBJ2-7, with 9 nucleotides matching TRBD2. V shed 1 base, J shed 7 bases, and the junction held 14 bases outside the gene matches. CDR1 and CDR2 from the germline V gene are LGHNA and YSLEER. CDR3 length: 17 amino acids. This CDR3 reads CASSQGPGVAGAGEQYF. The CDR3 nucleotides are TGCGCCAGCAGCCAAGGTCCTGGGGTAGCGGGAGCGGGGGAGCAGTACTTC.

The V call is TRBV7-2, the J call TRBJ2-1, with D tentatively TRBD2 (5 bases). The CDR3 extends over 14 amino acids. The ends were cut back, 0 bases at V and 11 bases at J, with 14 bases in the middle. Germline-derived CDR1 and CDR2 are SGHTA and FQGNSA. The CDR3 sequence is CASSLAQRKEKQFF. CDR3 bases: TGTGCCAGCAGCTTAGCCCAGCGGAAAGAGAAGCAGTTCTTC.

The V and J genes are TRBV4-3 and TRBJ2-2; D is ambiguous. CDR1 LGHNA and CDR2 YSLEER come from the germline V gene. CDR3 length: 15 amino acids. Trimming took off 1 base at V and 1 base at J, with 7 bases between the two ends. This CDR3 is CASSQGLVNTGELFF. Here the CDR3 DNA reads TGCGCCAGCAGCCAAGGACTCGTGAACACCGGGGAGCTGTTTTTT.

J is TRBJ1-6 and V is TRBV5-1; D is unresolved. V was cut by 7 bases and J by 10 bases, with 15 bases left in between. Germline V lookup: CDR1 SGHRS, CDR2 YFSETQ. The CDR3 spans 13 residues. The DNA of the CDR3 is TGCGCCAGCGCTCCCGGCCGGGAGTCACCCCTCCACTTT. This sequence encodes CASAPGRESPLHF.

The chain uses TRBV19 and TRBJ2-1; TRBD2 aligns across 14 bases. Per the germline V gene, CDR1 is LNHDA and CDR2 is SQIVND (reference sequence). The CDR3 runs 18 residues. With 1 base clipped from V and 7 bases from J, the junction kept 9 bases outside the gene matches. The CDR3 DNA reads TGTGCCAGTAGTATAGGACTAGCGGGAGGGCCTATCGGGAATGAGCAGTTCTTC. Encoded protein: CASSIGLAGGPIGNEQFF.

The gene calls are TRBV9 and TRBJ2-7; 10 bases line up with TRBD2. Losses at the gene ends were 4 bases for V and 6 bases for J; bases not matched to a gene: 7. This CDR3 region has 14 residues. Germline V CDR1 and CDR2: SGDLS, YYNGEE. The CDR3 DNA reads as TGTGCCAGCAGCCCTAGCGGGAGCGGTCTCGAGCAGTACTTC. This gives the protein CASSPSGSGLEQYF. The full variable domain, completed using reference TRBV9 and TRBJ2-7, is DSGVTQTPKHLITATGQRVTLRCSPRSGDLSVYWYQQSLDQGLQFLIQYYNGEERAKGNILERFSAQQFPDLHSELNLSSLELGDSALYFCASSPSGSGLEQYFGPGTRLTVT.

The chain employs TRBV7-9 and TRBJ1-1, with 7 nucleotides matching TRBD1. The CDR3 totals 14 residues. Germline V gene data show CDR1 as SEHNR and CDR2 as FQNEAQ (reference sequence). The V gene end was trimmed by 5 bases and the J gene end by 4 bases; junction bases not matched to a gene: 7. The CDR3 DNA sequence: TGTGCCAGCAGCCAGGGGGGTTTAAGCACTGAAGCTTTCTTT. It is translated as CASSQGGLSTEAFF. Filled out from reference TRBV7-9 and TRBJ1-1, the complete variable domain reads DTGVSQNPRHKITKRGQNVTFRCDPISEHNRLYWYRQTLGQGPEFLTYFQNEAQLEKSRLLSDRFSAERPKGSFSTLEIQRTEQGDSAMYLCASSQGGLSTEAFFGQGTRLTVV.

The chain uses TRBV6-5 and TRBJ1-2; 10 bases fit TRBD1. This CDR3 has 14 residues. The germline V gene encodes CDR1 MNHEY and CDR2 SVGAGI. Trimming removed 6 bases from V and 4 bases from J; junction bases left unmatched: 5. The DNA of the CDR3 is TGTGCCAGCAGCCCGACAGGGGGCTTCTATGGCTACACCTTC. Residues: CASSPTGGFYGYTF.

The chain combines TRBV7-9 with TRBJ2-4; tentatively, D is TRBD1 (6 bases). Trimming removed 5 bases at V and 5 bases at J, with 7 bases between. The CDR3 is made up of 12 amino acids. Germline CDR1 reads SEHNR; CDR2 reads FQNEAQ (reference sequence). The CDR3 bases are TGTGCCAGCAGCAACAGGGAAAACATTCAGTACTTC. Protein product: CASSNRENIQYF.

The chain links TRBV11-1 to TRBJ2-3; perhaps TRBD2 as D (6 bases). This CDR3 has 13 residues. V was clipped by 5 bases and J by 9 bases, with 15 bases between them. Germline CDR1 and CDR2: SGHAT and FQDESV (reference sequence). CDR3 bases: TGTGCCAGCAGCCTATCCAAGGGGAGGACGCAGTATTTT. Encoded protein: CASSLSKGRTQYF. The variable domain in full, completed from reference TRBV11-1 and TRBJ2-3, reads EAEVAQSPRYKITEKSQAVAFWCDPISGHATLYWYRQILGQGPELLVQFQDESVVDDSQLPKDRFSAERLKGVDSTLKIQPAELGDSAMYLCASSLSKGRTQYFGPGTRLTVL.

V usage is TRBV9 and J usage is TRBJ1-2; 7 bases map to TRBD1. The V gene end was trimmed by 0 bases and the J gene end by 6 bases; junction bases not matched to a gene: 2. The CDR3 has 13 amino acids. Germline V CDR1 and CDR2: SGDLS, YYNGEE. CDR3 sequence (DNA): TGTGCCAGCAGCGTAGATACAGGGGATGGCTACACCTTC. Protein product: CASSVDTGDGYTF.

V usage is TRBV12-3 or TRBV12-4 and J usage is TRBJ1-1; 7 positions agree with TRBD1. Trimming cost V 5 bases and J 4 bases; bases outside gene matches: 4. CDR3 length equals 13 residues. CDR3 coding DNA: TGTGCCAGCAGTCTGACAGGGATCACTGAAGCTTTCTTT. Translated: CASSLTGITEAFF.

This chain joins TRBV7-3 and TRBJ2-2, with 7 bases lining up with TRBD2. With V trimmed by 0 bases and J by 6 bases, 1 base remained unmatched. The germline V gene has CDR1 SGHTA and CDR2 FQGTGA. The CDR3 covers 14 residues. This CDR3 is CASSLTGRAGELFF. The CDR3 bases are TGTGCCAGCAGCTTAACGGGGAGGGCCGGGGAGCTGTTTTTT.

The V and J genes are TRBV2 and TRBJ2-1; 8 nucleotides agree with TRBD2. The J segment lost 8 bases and the V segment lost 10 bases, leaving 10 bases of the junction unmatched. The CDR3 is 13 amino acids. CDR1 is SNHLY, CDR2 FYNNEI, per germline. The CDR3 sequence is CATEGGTSDEQFF. The CDR3 coding sequence is TGTGCCACGGAGGGGGGGACTAGTGATGAGCAGTTCTTC.

The chain links TRBV28 to TRBJ1-2; D is possibly TRBD1 (5 bases). V was clipped by 8 bases and J by 4 bases, with 14 bases between them. This CDR3 contains 13 residues. Germline V gene lookup returns CDR1 MDHEN and CDR2 SYDVKM. The CDR3 loop is CASGLGVLYGYTF. The DNA of the CDR3 is TGTGCCAGCGGATTAGGGGTCCTCTATGGCTACACCTTC.

The chain employs TRBV7-9 and TRBJ2-1; the match to TRBD2 covers 7 bases. Unmatched junction bases numbered 11, after V lost 4 bases and J lost 5 bases. The CDR3 is made up of 16 amino acids. Germline assignment: CDR1 SEHNR and CDR2 FQNEAQ (reference sequence). The CDR3 DNA reads as TGTGCCAGCAGCTCCCGCCTTTTAGGGAGGGACAATGAGCAGTTCTTC. This encodes CASSSRLLGRDNEQFF.

This chain uses TRBV10-3 with TRBJ2-7, with 9 nucleotides matching TRBD2. Germline V gene sequence: CDR1 ENHRY, CDR2 SYGVKD. V gave up 3 bases and J gave up 7 bases; unmatched junction bases: 13. There are 16 residues in the CDR3. The CDR3 DNA reads as TGTGCCATCAGTGATAGTAGCGGGAGATCCTTTGGGGAGCAGTACTTC. It is translated as CAISDSSGRSFGEQYF.

In this sample, this clone turned up once. The chain couples TRBV4-2 to TRBJ2-1, with 10 bases identical to TRBD2. CDR3 length equals 18 residues. The J segment lost 3 bases and the V segment lost 0 bases, leaving 8 bases of the junction unmatched. From germline, CDR1 is LGHNA and CDR2 YNFKEQ. As DNA, the CDR3 is TGTGCCAGCAGCCAAGATGGGCTAGCGGGAGCGGGCTACAATGAGCAGTTCTTC. Its protein is CASSQDGLAGAGYNEQFF.

The chain couples TRBV25-1 to TRBJ2-7; 8 bases match TRBD1. J lost 4 bases, V lost 7 bases, and 6 bases had no gene match. Germline CDR1 reads MGHDK; CDR2 reads SYGVNS. This CDR3 is 13 amino acids long. The CDR3 region is CASNDRGGYEQYF. The DNA for the CDR3 is TGTGCCAGCAATGACAGGGGCGGTTACGAGCAGTACTTC.

On this clone: Compared with germline, one end of the junction differs, possibly owing to a read error. V usage is TRBV5-1 and J usage is TRBJ2-3; perhaps TRBD2 as D (6 bases). Germline CDR1 is SGHRS and CDR2 is YFSETQ. The length of the CDR3 is 19 residues. CDR3 sequence (DNA): TGCGCCAGCACCTTGCTGGGTCCCGGGAGTTCGGTGGGCACAGATACGCAGTATTTT. It encodes CASTLLGPGSSVGTDTQYF.

The chain couples TRBV7-2 to TRBJ1-3; tentatively, D is TRBD1 (5 bases). Per the germline V gene, CDR1 is SGHTA and CDR2 is FQGNSA. V was trimmed by 0 bases and J by 0 bases, leaving 9 bases between them. CDR3 length equals 16 residues. Written as DNA, the CDR3 is TGTGCCAGCAGCTTAGCAAGGGGCTACTCTGGAAACACCATATATTTT. This sequence encodes CASSLARGYSGNTIYF.

The chain has TRBV19 and TRBJ1-1; maybe TRBD1 (5 bases). Between the trimmed V and J ends, which lost 1 base and 6 bases, there was a span of 12 bases. The CDR3 has 14 amino acids. Looked up from germline, CDR1 is LNHDA and CDR2 is SQIVND (reference sequence). The CDR3 protein is CASSIGGRVAEAFF. The CDR3 DNA sequence: TGTGCCAGTAGTATAGGAGGCAGGGTCGCTGAAGCTTTCTTT.

The CDR3: CASSLDGSPPSTDTQYF. CDR3 nucleotides: TGTGCCAGCAGCTTAGACGGTAGCCCTCCTAGCACAGATACGCAGTATTTT. The chain links TRBV7-6 to TRBJ2-3; D gene ambiguous. V was shortened by 1 base and J by 0 bases, with 14 bases between the two germline ends. The CDR3 has 17 residues. Germline CDR1 is SGHVS and CDR2 is FNYEAQ.

This clone was observed once. The rearrangement uses TRBV9 and TRBJ1-2, with 7 bases fitting TRBD1. The V gene's germline CDR1 is SGDLS and CDR2 YYNGEE. The CDR3 covers 15 residues. J gave up 8 bases and V 3 bases, and 13 bases lay outside the gene matches. DNA for the CDR3: TGTGCCAGCAGCGCCCAAAGGAAGGGGGCGGGGGGCTACACCTTC. Protein product: CASSAQRKGAGGYTF.